This TCR beta chain was retrieved from a study of blood T cell repertoires in COVID-19. Sequenced by immunoSEQ multiplex PCR; TCRdb stores in-frame clones only, minus some. The sample holds about 250,000 clones, roughly 87% seen once. Per the germline V gene, CDR1 is SGHVS and CDR2 is FNYEAQ. V gave up 4 bases and J gave up 0 bases, with 7 bases separating them. This CDR3 has 13 residues. The V gene is TRBV7-6, the J gene TRBJ2-7, with D unclear. The sample comprised PBMCs or T cells enriched from blood (not recorded which). The source is a young woman with acute COVID-19. The CDR3 here is CASSSTPSYEQYF. DNA of the CDR3: TGTGCCAGCAGCTCGACACCCTCCTACGAGCAGTACTTC. Using reference TRBV7-6 and TRBJ2-7 for the parts outside the CDR3, the full variable domain is GAGVSQSPRYKVTKRGQDVALRCDPISGHVSLYWYRQALGQGPEFLTYFNYEAQQDKSGLPNDRFSAERPEGSISTLTIQRTEQRDSAMYRCASSSTPSYEQYFGPGTRLTVT.